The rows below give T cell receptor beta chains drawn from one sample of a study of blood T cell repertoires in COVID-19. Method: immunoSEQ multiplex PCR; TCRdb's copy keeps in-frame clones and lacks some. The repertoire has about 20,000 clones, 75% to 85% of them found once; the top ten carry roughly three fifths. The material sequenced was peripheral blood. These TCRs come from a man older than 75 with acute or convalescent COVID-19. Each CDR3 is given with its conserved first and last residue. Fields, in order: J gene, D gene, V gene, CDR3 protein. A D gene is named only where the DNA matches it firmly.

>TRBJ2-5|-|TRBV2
CASSLDKNQETQYF
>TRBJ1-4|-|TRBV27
CASRPPPGRRGNEKLFF
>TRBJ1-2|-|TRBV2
CASSREQTGYYGYTF
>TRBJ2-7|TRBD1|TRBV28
CASRLGTERGEQYF
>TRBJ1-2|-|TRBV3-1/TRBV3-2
CASSQGLSGGASGYTF
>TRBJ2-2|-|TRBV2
CASARTHTGELFF
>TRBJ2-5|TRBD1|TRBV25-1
CASKGQGAQTQYF
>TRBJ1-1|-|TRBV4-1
CASSQGYRRMNTEAFF
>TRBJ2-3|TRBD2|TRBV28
CASSPSGSYTDTQYF
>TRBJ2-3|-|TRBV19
CASSIIDSRTDTQYF
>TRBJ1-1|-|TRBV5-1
CASSLVLQGGRTEAFF
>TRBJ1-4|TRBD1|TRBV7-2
CASSLAQGALHEKLFF
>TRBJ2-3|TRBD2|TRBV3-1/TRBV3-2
CASSQGVSGRPDTQYF
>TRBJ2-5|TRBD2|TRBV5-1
CASSLRPSGEGTQYF
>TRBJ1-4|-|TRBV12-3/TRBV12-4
CASSRANEKLFF
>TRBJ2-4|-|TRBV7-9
CASSLVPGKENIQYF
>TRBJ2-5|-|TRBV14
CASSQSREFFLDQETQYF
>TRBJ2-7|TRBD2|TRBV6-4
CASSDSQREGHGEQYF
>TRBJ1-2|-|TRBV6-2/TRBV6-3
CASSYRGDGYTF
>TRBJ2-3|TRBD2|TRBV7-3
CASSLLPRGLAGEGSTDTQYF
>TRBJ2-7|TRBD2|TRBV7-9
CASSIAGGRRTPLYEQYF
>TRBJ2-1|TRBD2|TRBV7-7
CASSLVAGGPDEQFF
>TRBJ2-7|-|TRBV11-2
CASSLGQLSYEQYF
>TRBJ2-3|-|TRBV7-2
CASGWGGTDTQYF
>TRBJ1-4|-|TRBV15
CATSRGQSEKLFF
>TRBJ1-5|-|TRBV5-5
CASSFLTGAGKPQHF
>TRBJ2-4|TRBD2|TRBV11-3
CARPSGRGAKNIQYF
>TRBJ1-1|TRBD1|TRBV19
CASSPGTGSPNLF
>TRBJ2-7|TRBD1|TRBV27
CASRRTGGSFEQYF
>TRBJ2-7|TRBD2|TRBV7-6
CASSAREGPLEQYF
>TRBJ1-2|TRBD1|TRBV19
CASSVPGQGRAGYTF
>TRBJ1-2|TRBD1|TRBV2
CASRGQINYGYTF
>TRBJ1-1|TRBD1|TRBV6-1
CASSERGQSRLNTEAFF
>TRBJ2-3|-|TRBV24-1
CATSDGVGGEGTDTQYF
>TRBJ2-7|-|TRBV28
CASIRVAPYEQYF
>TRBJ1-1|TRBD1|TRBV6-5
CASRTGGTEAFF
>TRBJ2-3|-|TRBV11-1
CASSIRGDTQYF
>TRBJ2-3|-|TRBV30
CAWSDYTLSTDTQYF
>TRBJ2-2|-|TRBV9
CARDQWGEKAGELFF
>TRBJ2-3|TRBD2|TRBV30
CAWSVWTSGDTDTQYF
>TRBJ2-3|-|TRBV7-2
CASSLQRNTDTQYF
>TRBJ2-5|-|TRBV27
CASSGSGLQETQYF
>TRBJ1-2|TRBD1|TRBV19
CASSGPSSGQRVMTYGYTF
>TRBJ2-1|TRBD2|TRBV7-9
CASSLVRGGYNEQFF
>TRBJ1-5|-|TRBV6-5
CASSRTSRGNQPQHF
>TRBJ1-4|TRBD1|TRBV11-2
CASSASWTGEYSTNEKLFF
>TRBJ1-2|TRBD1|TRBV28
CASSASSTGGLLGYTF
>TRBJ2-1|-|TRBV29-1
CSVEGGKDRGPYYNEQFF
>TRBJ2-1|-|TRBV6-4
CASSRDPNDEQFF